The 25 T cell receptor beta chains below were found in one sample sequenced in a study of tumor-infiltrating lymphocytes in oesophageal squamous cell carcinoma. TCRdb processed the PCR reads anew with MiXCR; each CDR3 protein has one entry. The sample consists of 6,500 to 8,500 distinct CDR3 sequences, around 14% of them appearing once. What was sequenced was blood. The receptors stem from a male donor with esophageal squamous cell carcinoma.

CDR3 protein: CASSGGGRNSNQPQHF. The CDR3 DNA follows: TGTGCCAGCAGCGGGGGTGGGAGAAATAGCAATCAGCCCCAGCATTTT. The J gene is TRBJ1-5, the V gene TRBV5-5; D possibly corresponds to TRBD1 (5 bases). The CDR3 has 16 amino acids. V was clipped by 4 bases and J by 0 bases, with 14 bases between them. From germline, CDR1 is SGHKS and CDR2 YYEKEE (reference sequence).

V gene TRBV5-1 combines with J gene TRBJ2-3, with TRBD2 matching over 15 bases. The CDR3 spans 17 residues. V lost 3 bases and J lost 6; bases outside the gene matches: 8. Germline lookup yields CDR1 SGHRS and CDR2 YFSETQ. The CDR3 DNA follows: TGCGCCAGCAGCTGGACTAGCGGGGGGGCGGTTCCGGATACGCAGTATTTT. Its translation: CASSWTSGGAVPDTQYF.

In regard to this clonotype: Since no conserved phenylalanine or tryptophan closes the CDR3, a read error is the likely cause. The DNA is left out, because the CDR3 cannot be placed on it with certainty; the CDR3 is given as TCRdb lists it. This chain links TRBV5-5 with TRBJ2-6; the D segment call TRBD2 is taken from the table without a DNA check. The CDR3 extends over 8 residues, inclusive of both ends. The V gene's germline CDR1 is SGHKS and CDR2 YYEKEE (reference sequence). CDR3 residues: CASSLGVR.

In its sample, this clonotype is medium-sized. The chain has TRBV28 and TRBJ2-5; D not resolved. V was cut by 3 bases and J by 6 bases, with 8 bases left in between. The CDR3 runs 12 residues. The germline V gene has CDR1 MDHEN and CDR2 SYDVKM. The CDR3 region has the DNA TGTGCCAGCAGTTTGGTAGGGCAGACCCAGTACTTC. Its protein product is CASSLVGQTQYF. Combining the CDR3 with reference TRBV28 and TRBJ2-5 gives the whole variable domain DVKVTQSSRYLVKRTGEKVFLECVQDMDHENMFWYRQDPGLGLRLIYFSYDVKMKEKGDIPEGYSVSREKKERFSLILESASTNQTSMYLCASSLVGQTQYFGPGTRLLVL.

This clonotype was detected ten times or more. The J gene is TRBJ2-1, the V gene TRBV10-3, with a weak D call TRBD1 (5 bases). The CDR3 consists of 14 residues. Trimming left V 6 bases short and J 4 bases short, with 13 bases between. CDR1 ENHRY and CDR2 SYGVKD come from the germline V gene. CDR3 coding DNA: TGTGCCATCAGAACAGACAGCACGTACAATGAGCAGTTCTTC. Amino acids: CAIRTDSTYNEQFF.

This clonotype was detected only a few times. The gene calls are TRBV20-1 and TRBJ2-5; D may be TRBD1 or TRBD2 (6 bases each). Trimming removed 3 bases at V and 0 bases at J, with 14 bases between. Germline V gene data show CDR1 as DFQATT and CDR2 as SNEGSKA (reference sequence). This CDR3 contains 15 residues. The CDR3 reads CSASHGGGYQETQYF. Here the CDR3 DNA reads TGCAGTGCTAGTCACGGGGGCGGGTACCAAGAGACCCAGTACTTC.

In its sample, this clonotype was seen many times. The chain combines TRBV5-5 with TRBJ1-2; 8 bases agree with TRBD1. Germline assignment: CDR1 SGHKS and CDR2 YYEKEE (reference sequence). The CDR3 sequence is 15 residues long. Trimming at V came to 6 bases and at J to 1 base, leaving 8 bases not matched to a gene. Here the CDR3 reads CASTRTGNFNYGYTF. CDR3 nucleotide sequence: TGTGCCAGCACCCGGACAGGGAACTTTAACTATGGCTACACCTTC.

Points on this clonotype: It is unclear where the CDR3 begins or ends on the DNA, so no DNA is shown, and the CDR3 is as TCRdb lists it. V is TRBV12-3 or TRBV12-4 and J is TRBJ2-4. The CDR3 is 15 amino acids long, termini counted. CDR3 sequence reads: CASSSDTTLWLHLRF.

About this clonotype itself: A single base separates this from a much larger clone, so it may be a read error. The J gene is TRBJ2-1, the V gene TRBV28, with 13 bases identical to TRBD2. Germline V gives CDR1 MDHEN, CDR2 SYDVKM. This CDR3 comprises 17 residues. In DNA, the CDR3 is TGTGCCAGCAGGAGACTAGCGGGGGGAAGGGCCTACAATGAGCAGTTATTC. It specifies CASRRLAGGRAYNEQLF.

This clonotype was observed many times. The rearrangement uses TRBV19 and TRBJ2-6; D gene ambiguous. CDR3 length equals 13 residues. The V and J ends lost 5 bases and 4 bases respectively, with 6 bases between them. Germline loops: CDR1 LNHDA, CDR2 SQIVND (reference sequence). CDR3 nucleotide sequence: TGTGCCAGTAGTCCTCAGGGGGCCAACGTCCTGACTTTC. This translates into CASSPQGANVLTF. The full variable domain, in which reference TRBV19 and TRBJ2-6 provide the parts outside the CDR3, is DGGITQSPKYLFRKEGQNVTLSCEQNLNHDAMYWYRQDPGQGLRLIYYSQIVNDFQKGDIAEGYSVSREKKESFPLTVTSAQKNPTAFYLCASSPQGANVLTFGAGSRLTVL.

This clonotype was recorded at least ten times. Just one base apart from a much larger clone, this may be a read error. The J gene is TRBJ2-7, the V gene TRBV27; D might be TRBD1 (5 bases). Trimming took off 3 bases at V and 7 bases at J, with 13 bases between the two ends. The CDR3 is 13 amino acids. Germline values: CDR1 MNHEY, CDR2 SMNVEV (reference sequence). Written as DNA, the CDR3 is TGTGCCAGCAGTTTTGACAGCTACAATGAGCAGTACTTC. It yields the protein CASSFDSYNEQYF.

This clonotype appeared once. A junction boundary mismatches the germline segment, possibly from a read error. The chain uses TRBV7-3 and TRBJ1-1; no firm D call. TRBJ2-3 explains the end of the DNA better; the J call may be wrong. In germline, CDR1 is SGHTA, CDR2 FQGTGA. The CDR3 contains 15 residues. CDR3 residues: CANSLTCGISDTQYF. CDR3 in DNA: TGTGCCAACAGCTTAACCTGTGGAATATCAGATACGCAGTATTTT.

This clonotype was detected many times. The rearrangement joins TRBV12-3 or TRBV12-4 to TRBJ1-1, with 7 bases that match TRBD1. This CDR3 is built from 14 residues. V lost 6 bases and J lost 0; bases outside the gene matches: 4. For the CDR3, the DNA is TGTGCCAGCAGCCCGGGACAGCTGAACACTGAAGCTTTCTTT. It yields the protein CASSPGQLNTEAFF.

The table lists this clonotype with many counts. The rearrangement links TRBV4-1 to TRBJ2-5; maybe TRBD1 (5 bases). CDR3 size: 15 residues. V was trimmed by 0 bases and J by 3 bases, leaving 11 bases between them. Looked up from germline, CDR1 is MGHRA and CDR2 is YSYEKL. Written as DNA, the CDR3 is TGCGCCAGCAGCCAAGATGGCCGCAGGGAAGAGACCCAGTACTTC. It yields the protein CASSQDGRREETQYF.

This clonotype was observed at least ten times. A much larger clone sits a single nucleotide away, making a read error possible. The rearrangement uses TRBV7-9 and TRBJ2-1; possibly TRBD2 for D (7 bases). The assigned J gene may be wrong: the sequence end matches TRBJ2-7 better. Germline loops: CDR1 SEHNR, CDR2 FQNEAQ (reference sequence). This CDR3 has 15 residues. The CDR3 sequence: CASSLGGGSYNEQYF. The DNA of the CDR3 is TGTGCCAGCAGCTTGGGCGGGGGCTCTTACAATGAGCAGTACTTC.

This clonotype has a count of ten or more. V and J are TRBV5-1 and TRBJ2-5, with unresolved D. V was trimmed by 0 bases and J by 3 bases, leaving 9 bases between them. Germline V gene lookup returns CDR1 SGHRS and CDR2 YFSETQ. The CDR3 runs to 14 residues. The CDR3, as DNA: TGCGCCAGCAGCTTGGGTGGAGAAAAAGAGACCCAGTACTTC. Amino acid sequence: CASSLGGEKETQYF. Full variable domain (missing parts from reference TRBV5-1 and TRBJ2-5): KAGVTQTPRYLIKTRGQQVTLSCSPISGHRSVSWYQQTPGQGLQFLFEYFSETQRNKGNFPGRFSGRQFSNSRSEMNVSTLELGDSALYLCASSLGGEKETQYFGPGTRLLVL.

This clonotype was detected ten times or more. The chain links TRBV6-1 to TRBJ1-5; D gene unclear. The CDR3 has 11 residues. The V end was cut by 1 base, the J end by 16 bases, with 11 bases between. Germline CDR1 is MNHNS and CDR2 is SASEGT. CDR3 bases: TGTGCCAGCAGTGAAGTTTTCGACTGTCATTTT. Amino acids: CASSEVFDCHF.

This clonotype is labeled as medium-sized. The chain combines TRBV6-1 with TRBJ2-1; D call uncertain. V was shortened by 6 bases and J by 7 bases, with 16 bases between the two germline ends. Per the germline V gene, CDR1 is MNHNS and CDR2 is SASEGT. This CDR3 comprises 14 residues. The CDR3 DNA reads as TGTGCCAGCAGCCCCCGCGCGGTCCTGAATGAGCAGTTCTTC. Amino acids: CASSPRAVLNEQFF.

Ten or more counts support this clonotype. The rearrangement links TRBV4-2 to TRBJ2-5; the D is unclear. The CDR3 loop spans 15 amino acids. The V and J ends lost 0 bases and 2 bases respectively, with 10 bases between them. Looked up from germline, CDR1 is LGHNA and CDR2 is YNFKEQ. The CDR3 spells CASSQDRGLQETQYF. CDR3 nucleotide sequence: TGTGCCAGCAGCCAAGATCGCGGATTACAAGAGACCCAGTACTTC.

As for this clonotype: With a much larger clone just one base away, this may be a read error. The V call is TRBV5-6, the J call TRBJ2-7, with D perhaps given as TRBD1 or TRBD2 (5 bases each). The DNA end is a closer match to TRBJ2-1, so the J assignment may be wrong. Germline lookup yields CDR1 SGHDT and CDR2 YYEEEE. This CDR3 comprises 17 residues. The CDR3 bases are TGTGCCAGCAGCTTGGCGGGGATGCGGCAGGGTAGGTACGAGCAGTTCTTC. The encoded protein is CASSLAGMRQGRYEQFF.

This clonotype was recorded a few times. This rearrangement joins TRBV6-1 to TRBJ1-3; tentative D call: TRBD1 (5 bases). CDR1 and CDR2 from the germline V gene are MNHNS and SASEGT. This CDR3 spans 16 amino acids. Trimming left V 5 bases short and J 4 bases short, with 18 bases between. CDR3 nucleotides: TGTGCCAGCAGTTCTGGGGCAGTAGCGATAGGAAACACCATATATTTT. Its protein product is CASSSGAVAIGNTIYF.

By sample fraction, this clonotype is medium-sized. The CDR3 DNA is TGTGCCAGCAGCTTAGAGTGGGACGGGGAGCTGTTTTTT. Translated: CASSLEWDGELFF. The chain employs TRBV7-6 and TRBJ2-2; no definite D call. Germline CDR1 reads SGHVS; CDR2 reads FNYEAQ. This CDR3 is 13 amino acids long. Trimming took 1 base from V and 7 from J, leaving 7 bases between them.

The chain has TRBV4-2 and TRBJ2-1; tentatively, D is TRBD2 (7 bases). The CDR3 extends over 16 amino acids. Germline CDR1 is LGHNA and CDR2 is YNFKEQ. V gave up 1 base and J gave up 2 bases, with 12 bases separating them. For the CDR3, the DNA is TGTGCCAGCAGCCAAGTGGGGGGGGGCCCCTACAATGAGCAGTTCTTC. Translation: CASSQVGGGPYNEQFF.

This clonotype was observed at least ten times. This chain connects TRBV11-2 to TRBJ1-4; D not certain. Germline values: CDR1 SGHAT, CDR2 FQNNGV. CDR3 length equals 16 residues. V gave up 1 base and J gave up 0 bases, with 9 bases separating them. CDR3 sequence reads: CASSLGVTATNEKLFF. Here the CDR3 DNA reads TGTGCCAGCAGCTTAGGGGTAACGGCAACTAATGAAAAACTGTTTTTT.

Details on this clonotype: Since the CDR3 does not end with the conserved phenylalanine or tryptophan, this likely comes from a read error. The DNA is left out, because the CDR3 cannot be placed on it with certainty; the CDR3 is given as TCRdb lists it. The rearrangement joins TRBV7-2 to TRBJ1-1; TRBD1, the table's D call, was not compared with the DNA. Germline V lookup: CDR1 SGHTA, CDR2 FQGNSA. The CDR3 is made up of 20 amino acids, end residues included. The CDR3 spells CASSLCRDEGALRRPSTSAP.